A selection of T cell receptor beta chains follows, all from one sample in a study of graft-versus-host responses after intestinal transplantation. The table came from immunoSEQ multiplex PCR; TCRdb's copy has only in-frame clones and leaves some out. The repertoire consists of over 80,000 clones, with more than 70% occurring once and the leading ten covering 1.4%. Sequenced here: PBMCs, sampled 255 days after intestinal transplant. The receptors were sampled from a human patient who received an intestinal transplant, so some T cells may come from the graft donor. CDR3s include the opening cysteine and the closing phenylalanine or tryptophan. Fields, in order: V gene, J gene, D gene, CDR3 protein. A D gene is named only where the DNA matches it firmly.

TRBV4-1	TRBJ1-1	-	CASSQRGVGTEAFF
TRBV27	TRBJ1-1	-	CASSLAGNTEAFF
TRBV28	TRBJ1-1	-	CASSSPRREADTEAFF
TRBV13	TRBJ2-1	-	CASSFADTQWSNEQFF
TRBV6-5	TRBJ2-7	TRBD2	CAPGGDTPYEQYF
TRBV19	TRBJ2-5	TRBD2	CASSAASGGKETQYF
TRBV5-8	TRBJ2-1	-	CASSSLQGYNEQFF
TRBV5-6	TRBJ2-7	TRBD2	CASSTKPRLARSYEQYF
TRBV19	TRBJ2-7	-	CASSITAGPFYEQYF
TRBV4-1	TRBJ2-1	TRBD2	CASSHPGLAGEANEQFF
TRBV9	TRBJ1-2	-	CASSVGSRGYTF
TRBV4-1	TRBJ1-1	-	CASSPQIGLINTEAFF
TRBV19	TRBJ1-2	TRBD1	CASSMRQGEGYTF
TRBV5-1	TRBJ1-2	-	CASSLVGIAGSGYTF
TRBV5-1	TRBJ1-4	-	CASSLYGQRLEGEKLFF
TRBV9	TRBJ2-2	-	CASSVGWDIVNTGELFF
TRBV11-2	TRBJ2-1	-	CASSPQSSSVREQFF
TRBV5-1	TRBJ2-3	-	CASSSTGSPDTQYF
TRBV28	TRBJ2-3	-	CASSFRDTDTDTQYF
TRBV6-1	TRBJ1-2	TRBD1	CASSEEGTGSYGYTF
TRBV5-4	TRBJ1-1	-	CASSLKEGSEAFF
TRBV28	TRBJ2-5	-	CASSESRRQETQYF
TRBV4-1	TRBJ1-6	-	CASSHLGALGLHF
TRBV3-1/TRBV3-2	TRBJ2-7	-	CASTRGDF
TRBV7-6	TRBJ2-6	-	CASSWDKLSGANVLTF
TRBV6-5	TRBJ1-2	-	CASTDSFRYTF
TRBV28	TRBJ1-2	-	CASSRPASYGYTF
TRBV14	TRBJ2-4	-	CASSQEVEGNIQYF
TRBV7-6	TRBJ2-7	-	CASSLVGGAGNEQYF
TRBV6-5	TRBJ2-1	-	CASSFQGWHNEQFF
TRBV27	TRBJ2-6	-	CASSLSHGRLDVLTF
TRBV4-1	TRBJ2-3	-	CASSPNHRDTQYF
TRBV4-2	TRBJ2-3	-	CASSPGDGTDTQYF
TRBV6-1	TRBJ2-1	TRBD1	CASSEAITGGYNEQFF
TRBV7-8	TRBJ1-5	-	CASSSSGRGQPQHF